The T cell receptor (beta chain) described here comes from a study of cytomegalovirus exposure and HLA in healthy donors. PCR primers comprised 60 Vbeta and 13 Jbeta primers. The table came from immunoSEQ multiplex PCR; TCRdb's copy has only in-frame clones and leaves some out. This repertoire shows about 140,000 clones, under 80% found once; its top ten account for over 8.5%. A word on this clone: Its target is not known.

The study, taken as a whole, reports: Looking again later, the authors saw that most CMV-associated TCR beta chains seemed HLA-restricted.

From germline, CDR1 is LGHNA and CDR2 YSLEER. The V gene end was trimmed by 1 base and the J gene end by 5 bases; junction bases not matched to a gene: 7. The CDR3 loop spans 19 amino acids. This clonotype was obtained from a woman aged 45-59 years in good health and CMV-seropositive. The chain uses TRBV4-3 and TRBJ2-2, with 16 bases matching TRBD2. Sample: PBMCs. For the CDR3, the DNA is TGCGCCAGCAGCCAAGCGGGACTAGCGGGGGGGCCAGGGACCGGGGAGCTGTTTTTT. It specifies CASSQAGLAGGPGTGELFF.